This T cell receptor (beta chain) was sequenced for a study of cytomegalovirus exposure and HLA in healthy donors. The PCR had 60 Vbeta and 13 Jbeta primers. Here immunoSEQ multiplex PCR was the method, and the copy in TCRdb shows in-frame clones only, minus some. Of about 97,000 clones listed, over 65% are singletons. General study points: Published work reported that the classifier diagnosed cytomegalovirus status with high specificity and sensitivity.

On this clone itself: Antigen unknown.

Germline values: CDR1 SGHRS, CDR2 YFSETQ. With 6 bases removed from V and 2 bases from J, the gap between germline ends came to 13 bases. CDR3 length: 14 residues. The chain couples TRBV5-1 to TRBJ2-3; D may be TRBD2 (6 bases). Sequenced sample: PBMCs. The sequence derives from a man aged 35-49 years in good health and CMV-seronegative. The CDR3 here is CASKGLPDTDTQYF. CDR3 DNA sequence: TGCGCCAGCAAGGGACTCCCGGACACAGATACGCAGTATTTT.